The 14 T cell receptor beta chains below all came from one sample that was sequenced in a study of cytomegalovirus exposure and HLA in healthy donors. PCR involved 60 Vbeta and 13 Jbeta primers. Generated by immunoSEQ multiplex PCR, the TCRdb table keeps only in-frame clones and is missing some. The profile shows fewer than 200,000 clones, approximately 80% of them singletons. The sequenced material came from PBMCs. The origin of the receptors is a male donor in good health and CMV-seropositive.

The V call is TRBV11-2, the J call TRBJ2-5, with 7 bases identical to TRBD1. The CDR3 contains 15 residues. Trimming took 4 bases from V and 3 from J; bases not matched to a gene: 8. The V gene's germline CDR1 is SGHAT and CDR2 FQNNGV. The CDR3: CASSSWHGTEETQYF. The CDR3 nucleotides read TGTGCCAGCAGCTCCTGGCACGGGACAGAAGAGACCCAGTACTTC.

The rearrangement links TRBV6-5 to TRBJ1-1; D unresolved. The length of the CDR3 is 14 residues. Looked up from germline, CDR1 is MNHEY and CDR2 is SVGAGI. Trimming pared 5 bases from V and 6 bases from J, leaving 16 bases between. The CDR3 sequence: CASSTLTSAAEAFF. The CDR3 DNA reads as TGTGCCAGCAGTACTCTAACCTCGGCGGCTGAAGCTTTCTTT.

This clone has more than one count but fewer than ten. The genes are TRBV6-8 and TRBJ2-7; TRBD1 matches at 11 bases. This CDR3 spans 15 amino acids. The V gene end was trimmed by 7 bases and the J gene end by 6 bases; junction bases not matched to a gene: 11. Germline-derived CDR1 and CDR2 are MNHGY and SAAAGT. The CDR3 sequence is CASTPGQGARSEQYF. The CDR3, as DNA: TGTGCCAGCACCCCCGGACAGGGGGCGCGTTCCGAGCAGTACTTC.

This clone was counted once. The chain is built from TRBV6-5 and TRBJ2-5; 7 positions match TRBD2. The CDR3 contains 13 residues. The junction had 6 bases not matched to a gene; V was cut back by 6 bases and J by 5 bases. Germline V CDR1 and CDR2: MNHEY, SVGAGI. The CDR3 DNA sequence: TGTGCCAGCAGCTCCGGACTAGTGGAGACCCAGTACTTC. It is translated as CASSSGLVETQYF.

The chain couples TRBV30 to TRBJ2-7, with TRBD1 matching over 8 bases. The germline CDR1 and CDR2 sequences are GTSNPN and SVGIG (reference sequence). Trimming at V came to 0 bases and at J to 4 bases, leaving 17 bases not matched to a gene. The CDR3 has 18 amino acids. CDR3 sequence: CAWSVPIVRTGSTYEQYF. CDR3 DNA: TGTGCCTGGAGTGTACCCATCGTTCGGACAGGGAGCACGTACGAGCAGTACTTC.

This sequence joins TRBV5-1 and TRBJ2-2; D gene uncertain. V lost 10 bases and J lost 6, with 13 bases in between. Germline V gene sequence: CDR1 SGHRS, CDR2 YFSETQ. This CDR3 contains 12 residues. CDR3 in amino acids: CASTFRAGELFF. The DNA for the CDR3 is TGCGCCTCTACCTTTCGGGCCGGGGAGCTGTTTTTT. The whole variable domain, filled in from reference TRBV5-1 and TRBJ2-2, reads KAGVTQTPRYLIKTRGQQVTLSCSPISGHRSVSWYQQTPGQGLQFLFEYFSETQRNKGNFPGRFSGRQFSNSRSEMNVSTLELGDSALYLCASTFRAGELFFGEGSRLTVL.

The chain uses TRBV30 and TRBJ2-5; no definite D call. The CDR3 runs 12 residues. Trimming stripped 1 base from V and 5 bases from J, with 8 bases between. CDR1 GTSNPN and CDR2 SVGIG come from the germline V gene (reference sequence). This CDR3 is CAWSGTRETQYF. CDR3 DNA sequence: TGTGCCTGGAGTGGTACCCGGGAGACCCAGTACTTC.

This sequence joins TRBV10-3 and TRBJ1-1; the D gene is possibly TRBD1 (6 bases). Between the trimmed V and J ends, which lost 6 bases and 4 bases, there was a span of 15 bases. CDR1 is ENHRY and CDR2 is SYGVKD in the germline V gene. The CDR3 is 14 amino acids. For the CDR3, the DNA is TGTGCCATCAGAACAGGGTTGACCTCCACTGAAGCTTTCTTT. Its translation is CAIRTGLTSTEAFF.

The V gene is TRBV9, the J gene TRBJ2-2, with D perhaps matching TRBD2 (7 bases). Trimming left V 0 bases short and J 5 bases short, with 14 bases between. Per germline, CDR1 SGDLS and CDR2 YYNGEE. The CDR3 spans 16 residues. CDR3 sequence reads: CASSVGGREWTGELFF. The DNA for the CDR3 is TGTGCCAGCAGCGTAGGGGGGCGGGAGTGGACCGGGGAGCTGTTTTTT.

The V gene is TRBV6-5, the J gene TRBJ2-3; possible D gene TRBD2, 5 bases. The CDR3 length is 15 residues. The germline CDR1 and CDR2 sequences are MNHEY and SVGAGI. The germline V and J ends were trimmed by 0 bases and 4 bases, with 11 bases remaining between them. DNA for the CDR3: TGTGCCAGCAGTTACTCGACGCTAGCAGCAGATACGCAGTATTTT. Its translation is CASSYSTLAADTQYF.

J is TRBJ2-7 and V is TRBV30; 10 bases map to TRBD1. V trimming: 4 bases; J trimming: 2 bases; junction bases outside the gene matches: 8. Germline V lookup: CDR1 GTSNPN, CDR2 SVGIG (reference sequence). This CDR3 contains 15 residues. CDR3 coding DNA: TGTGCCTGGAACTCCTTAGGACAGGGGGCCTACGAGCAGTACTTC. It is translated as CAWNSLGQGAYEQYF.

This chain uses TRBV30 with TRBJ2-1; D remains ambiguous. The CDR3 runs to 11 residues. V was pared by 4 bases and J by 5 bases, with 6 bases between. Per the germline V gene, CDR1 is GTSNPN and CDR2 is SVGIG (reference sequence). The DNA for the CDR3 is TGTGCCTGGATAAGAGACAATGAGCAGTTCTTC. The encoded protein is CAWIRDNEQFF.

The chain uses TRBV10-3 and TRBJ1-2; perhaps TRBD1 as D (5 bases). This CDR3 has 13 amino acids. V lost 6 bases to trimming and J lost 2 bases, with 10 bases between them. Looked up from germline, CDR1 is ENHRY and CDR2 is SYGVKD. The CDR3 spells CAISPQENYGYTF. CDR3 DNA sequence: TGTGCCATCAGCCCACAGGAGAACTATGGCTACACCTTC.

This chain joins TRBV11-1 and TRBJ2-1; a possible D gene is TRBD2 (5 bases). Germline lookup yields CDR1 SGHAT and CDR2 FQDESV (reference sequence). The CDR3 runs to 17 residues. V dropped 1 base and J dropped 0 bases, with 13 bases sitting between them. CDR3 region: CASSLGYGVDSYNEQFF. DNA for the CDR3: TGTGCCAGCAGCTTAGGATACGGGGTGGACTCCTACAATGAGCAGTTCTTC.